The clone carrying this TCR beta chain turned up a few times. This entry comes from a study of T cells in Graves' hyperthyroidism and ophthalmopathy. The investigators amplified TCR beta CDR3 regions from RNA transcripts. Using the HTBI primer set, a first-round RT-PCR was run on the TCR CDR3. TCRdb re-analysed the multiplex PCR reads in MiXCR, keeping a single row per CDR3 protein. The table records 450,000 to 600,000 distinct CDR3 sequences, about 20% of them present only once. CDR1 is SGHDT, CDR2 YYEEEE, per germline. Trimming removed 0 bases at V and 3 bases at J, with 10 bases between. The CDR3 consists of 14 residues.

The chain couples TRBV5-6 to TRBJ2-7; D is unresolved. Sequenced material: blood. This TCR was sampled from a middle-aged man with Graves' ophthalmopathy. CDR3 protein: CASSLGLGIYEQYF. The CDR3 coding sequence is TGTGCCAGCAGCTTGGGACTGGGGATCTACGAGCAGTACTTC. The entire variable domain, with the rest obtained from reference TRBV5-6 and TRBJ2-7, is as follows: DAGVTQSPTHLIKTRGQQVTLRCSPKSGHDTVSWYQQALGQGPQFIFQYYEEEERQRGNFPDRFSGHQFPNYSSELNVNALLLGDSALYLCASSLGLGIYEQYFGPGTRLTVT.